The 21 T cell receptor beta chains below come from one sample, sequenced in a study of control samples from healthy donors and cancer patients. The data were produced by immunoSEQ multiplex PCR, yet TCRdb's version contains in-frame clones alone and is incomplete. The sample carries some 150,000 clones, roughly 89% recorded once. Specimen: blood. The receptor source for this set is a man aged 18-30 years in good health.

The chain recombines TRBV9 with TRBJ1-6, with D perhaps matching TRBD1 (5 bases). Germline CDR1 SGDLS, CDR2 YYNGEE. This CDR3 is built from 15 residues. Trimming shortened V by 7 bases and J by 0 bases, and 11 bases separated the two germline ends. The CDR3 sequence is CASGGGSSYNSPLHF. The CDR3 nucleotides are TGTGCCAGCGGTGGGGGTAGCTCCTATAATTCACCCCTCCACTTT.

V and J are TRBV7-2 and TRBJ1-4, with D perhaps TRBD1 (5 bases). Trimming left V 5 bases short and J 7 bases short, with 26 bases between. The CDR3 length is 18 residues. Germline V gene lookup returns CDR1 SGHTA and CDR2 FQGNSA. The CDR3 region has the DNA TGTGCCAGCAGCGCCCGACGACCTAGTCAACAAAGGGGTGAAAAACTGTTTTTT. Amino acids: CASSARRPSQQRGEKLFF.

The rearrangement joins TRBV4-1 to TRBJ2-1; 12 bases match TRBD2. The CDR3 is 17 residues long. The ends lost 4 bases at V and 3 bases at J; junction bases unmatched: 7. The germline V gene encodes CDR1 MGHRA and CDR2 YSYEKL. The CDR3 sequence is CASSPSLTSGGYNEQFF. CDR3 nucleotides: TGCGCCAGCAGCCCCTCACTGACTAGCGGGGGCTACAATGAGCAGTTCTTC.

This clone was picked up one time. The J gene is TRBJ1-4, the V gene TRBV10-3; D unclear. The CDR3 has 15 residues. V was pared by 0 bases and J by 8 bases, with 13 bases between. Germline lookup yields CDR1 ENHRY and CDR2 SYGVKD. Here the CDR3 DNA reads TGTGCCATCAGTGAGTCTCTGGACGGTGAGGAAAAACTGTTTTTT. Translation gives CAISESLDGEEKLFF.

This rearrangement joins TRBV14 to TRBJ2-1; no clear D. The CDR3 loop spans 16 amino acids. From germline, CDR1 is SGHDN and CDR2 FVKESK. Trimming pared 5 bases from V and 4 bases from J, leaving 18 bases between. The CDR3 loop is CASSAPGSANYNEQFF. CDR3 sequence (DNA): TGTGCCAGCAGCGCTCCCGGGTCCGCGAATTACAATGAGCAGTTCTTC.

The chain has TRBV10-3 and TRBJ2-5, with D unresolved. This CDR3 region has 13 residues. V shed 5 bases and J shed 3 bases, with 10 bases lying between them. Germline values: CDR1 ENHRY, CDR2 SYGVKD. The CDR3 bases are TGTGCCATCAGTCGGGCCTTAGAAGAGACCCAGTACTTC. Translated: CAISRALEETQYF.

V usage is TRBV6-4 and J usage is TRBJ2-3; the match to TRBD2 covers 8 bases. The CDR3 spans 15 residues. The junction had 10 bases not matched to a gene; V was cut back by 5 bases and J by 6 bases. The germline gives CDR1 MRHNA, CDR2 SNTAGT. The CDR3 loop is CASSPFTGGRDTQYF. In DNA, the CDR3 is TGTGCCAGCAGTCCTTTTACGGGGGGGCGGGATACGCAGTATTTT.

This rearrangement joins TRBV12-3 or TRBV12-4 to TRBJ2-5; D remains unclear. The CDR3 covers 13 residues. The V end was cut by 6 bases, the J end by 4 bases, with 12 bases between. CDR3 amino acids: CASSPTGRETQYF. The CDR3 nucleotides are TGTGCCAGCAGCCCTACCGGGCGAGAGACCCAGTACTTC.

The V call is TRBV7-3, the J call TRBJ2-3; 7 bases line up with TRBD2. Trimming took 4 bases from V and 0 from J; bases not matched to a gene: 4. CDR3 length: 15 residues. CDR1 and CDR2 from the germline V gene are SGHTA and FQGTGA. The CDR3 here is CASSSRLASTDTQYF. The DNA for the CDR3 is TGTGCCAGCAGCTCGCGACTAGCCAGCACAGATACGCAGTATTTT.

The chain couples TRBV2 to TRBJ2-5; D ambiguous. The CDR3 runs 14 residues. V lost 5 bases, J lost 1 base, and 11 bases lay in between. The germline V gene has CDR1 SNHLY and CDR2 FYNNEI. CDR3 in DNA: TGTGCCAGCAGTCTCGCAGATTCCCAAGAGACCCAGTACTTC. Encoded protein: CASSLADSQETQYF.

This sequence joins TRBV7-9 and TRBJ2-3; TRBD1 is a possible D gene (5 bases). The CDR3 is 17 residues long. The V end was cut by 5 bases, the J end by 1 base, with 19 bases between. Germline values: CDR1 SEHNR, CDR2 FQNEAQ (reference sequence). The CDR3 loop is CASSPRTSQRGTDTQYF. DNA for the CDR3: TGTGCCAGCAGCCCAAGGACAAGCCAAAGGGGCACAGATACGCAGTATTTT.

V is TRBV4-3 and J is TRBJ1-2, with TRBD1 as a possible D gene (5 bases). Trimming cost V 2 bases and J 8 bases, with 30 bases left between them. Germline loops: CDR1 LGHNA, CDR2 YSLEER. The CDR3 consists of 19 residues. The CDR3 nucleotides read TGCGCCAGCAGCCAAAAAGAGTTCAATTTCAGGGTCAGGGTTGGAGGCTACACCTTC. Amino acids: CASSQKEFNFRVRVGGYTF.

The CDR3 DNA reads as TGTGCCAGCAGTTACTCGGGCTTCCCCTCCTACGAGCAGTACTTC. Translating it yields CASSYSGFPSYEQYF. The chain combines TRBV6-5 with TRBJ2-7; D is undetermined. The germline V gene encodes CDR1 MNHEY and CDR2 SVGAGI. The CDR3 is made up of 15 amino acids. With 0 bases removed from V and 0 bases from J, the gap between germline ends came to 9 bases.

The V and J genes are TRBV24-1 and TRBJ1-2, with TRBD1 matching over 9 bases. With 9 bases clipped from V and 6 bases from J, the junction kept 10 bases outside the gene matches. Germline CDR1 and CDR2: KGHDR and SFDVKD. There are 14 residues in the CDR3. CDR3 coding DNA: TGTGCCACCGGGCCCCGGGACAGGGATGATGGCTACACCTTC. Encoded protein: CATGPRDRDDGYTF.

This rearrangement joins TRBV30 to TRBJ2-2, with D possibly being TRBD1 or TRBD2 (5 bases each). Deletions cut 8 bases from V and 1 base from J, with 23 bases between. The CDR3 length is 17 residues. Germline V gives CDR1 GTSNPN, CDR2 SVGIG (reference sequence). Here the CDR3 reads CAGQLFVGAGNTGELFF. In nucleotides, the CDR3 is TGTGCCGGGCAACTTTTTGTCGGGGCGGGGAACACCGGGGAGCTGTTTTTT. The full variable domain, with the rest looked up from reference TRBV30 and TRBJ2-2, is SQTIHQWPATLVQPVGSPLSLECTVEGTSNPNLYWYRQAAGRGLQLLFYSVGIGQISSEVPQNLSASRPQDRQFILSSKKLLLSDSGFYLCAGQLFVGAGNTGELFFGEGSRLTVL.

The chain employs TRBV30 and TRBJ2-5; 11 nucleotides align to TRBD2. J lost 1 base, V lost 0 bases, and 7 bases had no gene match. CDR1 is GTSNPN, CDR2 SVGIG, per germline (reference sequence). The CDR3 has 17 amino acids. CDR3 protein: CAWSVSLAGGTQETQYF. The CDR3, as DNA: TGTGCCTGGAGTGTCTCGCTAGCGGGGGGAACCCAAGAGACCCAGTACTTC.

The chain couples TRBV7-6 to TRBJ2-5; D possibly corresponds to TRBD1 (7 bases). This CDR3 is 16 amino acids long. Germline V lookup: CDR1 SGHVS, CDR2 FNYEAQ. Trimming stripped 1 base from V and 4 bases from J, with 16 bases between. The CDR3 DNA is TGTGCCAGCAGCTTAGTAGTGACAGGGACTTCAGAGACCCAGTACTTC. Its protein product is CASSLVVTGTSETQYF.

The CDR3, as DNA: TGTGCCAGCAGCTCCCGACAGGGGAACTTCATATACGAGCAGTACTTC. Residues: CASSSRQGNFIYEQYF. V gene TRBV11-2 combines with J gene TRBJ2-7, with 8 bases lining up with TRBD1. CDR3 length: 16 residues. Trimming at V came to 4 bases and at J to 4 bases, leaving 12 bases not matched to a gene. The V gene's germline CDR1 is SGHAT and CDR2 FQNNGV.

V usage is TRBV6-5 and J usage is TRBJ1-6; D is ambiguous. There are 16 residues in the CDR3. V was cut by 4 bases and J by 2 bases, with 12 bases left in between. Germline lookup yields CDR1 MNHEY and CDR2 SVGAGI. Here the CDR3 reads CASSFFGRPYNSPLHF. DNA for the CDR3: TGTGCCAGCAGTTTTTTTGGGAGGCCCTATAATTCACCCCTCCACTTT.

The CDR3 protein is CATPNGPLRGETQYF. CDR3 in DNA: TGTGCCACCCCGAACGGGCCACTACGGGGGGAGACCCAGTACTTC. The chain carries TRBV2 and TRBJ2-5, with D possibly matching TRBD2 (6 bases). The CDR3 loop spans 15 amino acids. V was shortened by 10 bases and J by 5 bases, with 23 bases between the two germline ends. Per germline, CDR1 SNHLY and CDR2 FYNNEI. Full variable domain (outside the CDR3, taken from reference TRBV2 and TRBJ2-5): EPEVTQTPSHQVTQMGQEVILRCVPISNHLYFYWYRQILGQKVEFLVSFYNNEISEKSEIFDDQFSVERPDGSNFTLKIRSTKLEDSAMYFCATPNGPLRGETQYFGPGTRLLVL.

The CDR3 region is CASSPDSVSSGNTIYF. The CDR3 DNA sequence: TGCGCCAGCAGCCCGGATTCGGTCAGCTCTGGAAACACCATATATTTT. The J gene is TRBJ1-3, the V gene TRBV5-1; D not certain. V shed 4 bases and J shed 0 bases, with 14 bases lying between them. CDR1 and CDR2 from the germline V gene are SGHRS and YFSETQ. CDR3 length: 16 residues.